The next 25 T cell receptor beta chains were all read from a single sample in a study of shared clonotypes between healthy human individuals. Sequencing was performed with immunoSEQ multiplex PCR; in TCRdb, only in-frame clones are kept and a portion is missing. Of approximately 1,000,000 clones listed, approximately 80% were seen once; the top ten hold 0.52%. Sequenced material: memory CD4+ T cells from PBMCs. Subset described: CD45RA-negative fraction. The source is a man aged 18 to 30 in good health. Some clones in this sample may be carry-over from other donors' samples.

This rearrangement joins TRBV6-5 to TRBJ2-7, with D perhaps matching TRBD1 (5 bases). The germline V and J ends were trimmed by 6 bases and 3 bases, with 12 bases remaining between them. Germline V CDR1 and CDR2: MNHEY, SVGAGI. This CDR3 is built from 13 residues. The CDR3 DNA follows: TGTGCCAGCAGCCCCGACAGTTACTACGAGCAGTACTTC. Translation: CASSPDSYYEQYF.

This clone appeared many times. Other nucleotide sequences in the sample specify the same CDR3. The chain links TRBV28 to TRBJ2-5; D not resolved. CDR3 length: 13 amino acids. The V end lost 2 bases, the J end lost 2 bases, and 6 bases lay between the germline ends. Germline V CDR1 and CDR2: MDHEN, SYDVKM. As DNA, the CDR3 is TGTGCCAGCAGTTTAAGTGGGCAAGAGACCCAGTACTTC. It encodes CASSLSGQETQYF.

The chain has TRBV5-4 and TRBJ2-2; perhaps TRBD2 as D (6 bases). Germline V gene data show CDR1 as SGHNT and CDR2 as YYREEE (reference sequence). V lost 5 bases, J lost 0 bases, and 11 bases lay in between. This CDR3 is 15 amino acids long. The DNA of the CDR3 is TGTGCCAGCAGGGGGGACTTTGCGAACACCGGGGAGCTGTTTTTT. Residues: CASRGDFANTGELFF.

CDR3 in DNA: TGTGCCAGCAGTTTATCGTGGAGTCAGCCCCAGCATTTT. Encoded protein: CASSLSWSQPQHF. The chain employs TRBV27 and TRBJ1-5; D unclear. The V and J ends lost 0 bases and 6 bases respectively, with 6 bases between them. Germline V gene sequence: CDR1 MNHEY, CDR2 SMNVEV (reference sequence). The CDR3 has 13 residues.

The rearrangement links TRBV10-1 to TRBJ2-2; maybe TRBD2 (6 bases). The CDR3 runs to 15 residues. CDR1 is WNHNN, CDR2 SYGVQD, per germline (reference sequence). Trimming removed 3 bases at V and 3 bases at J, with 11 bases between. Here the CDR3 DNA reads TGCGCCAGCAGTGACATAGCGGCCCACACCGGGGAGCTGTTTTTT. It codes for CASSDIAAHTGELFF.

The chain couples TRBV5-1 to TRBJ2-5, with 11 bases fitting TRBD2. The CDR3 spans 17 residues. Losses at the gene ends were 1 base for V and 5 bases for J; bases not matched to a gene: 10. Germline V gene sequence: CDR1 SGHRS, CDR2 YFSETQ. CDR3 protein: CASSLSASGRTWETQYF. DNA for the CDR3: TGCGCCAGCAGCTTGTCTGCTAGCGGGAGGACGTGGGAGACCCAGTACTTC.

In DNA form, the CDR3 reads TGTGCCAGCAGCTCCGATCCCGGGACCTCCTATGGCTACACCTTC. Translated, it gives CASSSDPGTSYGYTF. This chain connects TRBV9 to TRBJ1-2; TRBD1 is a possible D gene (5 bases). The germline V gene encodes CDR1 SGDLS and CDR2 YYNGEE. The length of the CDR3 is 15 residues. V lost 4 bases, J lost 4 bases, and 17 bases lay in between.

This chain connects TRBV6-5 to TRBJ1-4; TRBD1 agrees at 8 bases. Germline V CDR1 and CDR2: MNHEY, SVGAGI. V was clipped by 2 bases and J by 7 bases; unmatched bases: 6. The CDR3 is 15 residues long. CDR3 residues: CASSYTTGGGEKLFF. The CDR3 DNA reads TGTGCCAGCAGTTACACTACAGGGGGGGGTGAAAAACTGTTTTTT.

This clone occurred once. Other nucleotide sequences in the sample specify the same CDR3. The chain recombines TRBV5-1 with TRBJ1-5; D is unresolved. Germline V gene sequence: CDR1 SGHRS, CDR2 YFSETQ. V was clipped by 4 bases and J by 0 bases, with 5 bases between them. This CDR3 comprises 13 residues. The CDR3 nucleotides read TGCGCCAGCAGCCTGACTAGCAATCAGCCCCAGCATTTT. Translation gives CASSLTSNQPQHF.

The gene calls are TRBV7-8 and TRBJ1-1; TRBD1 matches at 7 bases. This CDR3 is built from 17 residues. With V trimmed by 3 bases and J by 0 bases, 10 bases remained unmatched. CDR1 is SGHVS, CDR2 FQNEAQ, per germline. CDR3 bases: TGTGCCAGCAGCTTCCCTCCTCTAGGACAGGTGAACACTGAAGCTTTCTTT. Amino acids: CASSFPPLGQVNTEAFF.

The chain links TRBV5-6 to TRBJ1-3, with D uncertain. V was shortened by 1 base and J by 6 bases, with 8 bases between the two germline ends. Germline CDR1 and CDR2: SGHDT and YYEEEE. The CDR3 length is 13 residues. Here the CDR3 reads CASSLRWENTIYF. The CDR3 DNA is TGTGCCAGCAGCTTGAGGTGGGAAAACACCATATATTTT.

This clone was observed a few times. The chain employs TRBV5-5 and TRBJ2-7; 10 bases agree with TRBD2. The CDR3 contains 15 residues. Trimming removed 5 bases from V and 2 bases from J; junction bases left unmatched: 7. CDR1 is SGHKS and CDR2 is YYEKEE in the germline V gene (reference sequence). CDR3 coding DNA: TGTGCCAGCAGTCCTGGACTAGCGGTCCCCTACGAGCAGTACTTC. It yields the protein CASSPGLAVPYEQYF.

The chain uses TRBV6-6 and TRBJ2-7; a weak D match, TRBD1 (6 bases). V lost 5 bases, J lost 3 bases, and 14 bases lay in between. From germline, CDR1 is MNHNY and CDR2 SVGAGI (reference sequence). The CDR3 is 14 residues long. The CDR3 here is CASSPTRGSYEQYF. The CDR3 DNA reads TGTGCCAGCAGTCCAACGAGGGGGAGCTACGAGCAGTACTTC.

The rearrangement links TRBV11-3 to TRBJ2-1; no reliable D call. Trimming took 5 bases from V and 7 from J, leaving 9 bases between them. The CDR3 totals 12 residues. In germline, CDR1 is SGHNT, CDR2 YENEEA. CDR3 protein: CASSEAGNEQFF. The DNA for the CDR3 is TGTGCCAGCAGCGAAGCCGGGAATGAGCAGTTCTTC.

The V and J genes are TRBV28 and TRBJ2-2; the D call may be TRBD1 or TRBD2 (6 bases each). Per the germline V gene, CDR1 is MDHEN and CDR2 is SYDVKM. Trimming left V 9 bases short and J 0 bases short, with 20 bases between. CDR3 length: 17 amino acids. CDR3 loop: CASPKGVEGPNTGELFF. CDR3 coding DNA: TGTGCCAGTCCAAAGGGGGTGGAGGGGCCGAACACCGGGGAGCTGTTTTTT.

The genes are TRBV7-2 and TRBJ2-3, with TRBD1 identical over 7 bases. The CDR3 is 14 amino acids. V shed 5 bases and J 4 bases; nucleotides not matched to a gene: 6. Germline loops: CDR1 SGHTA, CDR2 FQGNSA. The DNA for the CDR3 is TGTGCCAGCAGCCAAGACAGGGTATCAGATACGCAGTATTTT. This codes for CASSQDRVSDTQYF.

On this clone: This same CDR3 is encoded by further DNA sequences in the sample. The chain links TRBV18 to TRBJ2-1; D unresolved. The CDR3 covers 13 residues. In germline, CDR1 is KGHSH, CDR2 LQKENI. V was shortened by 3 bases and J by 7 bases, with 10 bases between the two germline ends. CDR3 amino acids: CASSPPSSNEQFF. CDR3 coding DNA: TGTGCCAGCTCACCCCCCTCGAGTAATGAGCAGTTCTTC.

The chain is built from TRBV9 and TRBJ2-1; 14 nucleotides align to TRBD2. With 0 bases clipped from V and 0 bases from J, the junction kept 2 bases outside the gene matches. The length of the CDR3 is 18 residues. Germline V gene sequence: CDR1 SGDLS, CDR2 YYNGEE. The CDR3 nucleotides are TGTGCCAGCAGCGTAGGGACTAGCGGGAGGAGCTCCTACAATGAGCAGTTCTTC. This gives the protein CASSVGTSGRSSYNEQFF. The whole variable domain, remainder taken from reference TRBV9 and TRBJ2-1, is DSGVTQTPKHLITATGQRVTLRCSPRSGDLSVYWYQQSLDQGLQFLIQYYNGEERAKGNILERFSAQQFPDLHSELNLSSLELGDSALYFCASSVGTSGRSSYNEQFFGPGTRLTVL.

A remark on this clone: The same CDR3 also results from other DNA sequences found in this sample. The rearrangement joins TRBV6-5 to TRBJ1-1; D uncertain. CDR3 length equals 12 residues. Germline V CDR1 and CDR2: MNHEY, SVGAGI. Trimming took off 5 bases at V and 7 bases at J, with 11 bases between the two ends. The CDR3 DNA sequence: TGTGCCAGCAGTCGGGATGGTGGTGAAGCTTTCTTT. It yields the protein CASSRDGGEAFF.

The CDR3 sequence is CASSQLAGQGAGYGYTF. CDR3 in DNA: TGCGCCAGCAGCCAGCTAGCGGGACAGGGGGCTGGCTATGGCTACACCTTC. The chain combines TRBV4-1 with TRBJ1-2, with 12 bases that match TRBD1. CDR3 length equals 17 residues. Germline CDR1 reads MGHRA; CDR2 reads YSYEKL. The J segment lost 4 bases and the V segment lost 3 bases, leaving 9 bases of the junction unmatched.

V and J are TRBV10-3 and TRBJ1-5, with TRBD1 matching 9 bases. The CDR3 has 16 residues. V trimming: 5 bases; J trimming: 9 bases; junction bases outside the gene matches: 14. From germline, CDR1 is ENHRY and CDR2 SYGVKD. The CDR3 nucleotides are TGTGCCATCAGTCCAGGACAGGGGTTTCAAGATGGGCCCCAGCATTTT. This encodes CAISPGQGFQDGPQHF.

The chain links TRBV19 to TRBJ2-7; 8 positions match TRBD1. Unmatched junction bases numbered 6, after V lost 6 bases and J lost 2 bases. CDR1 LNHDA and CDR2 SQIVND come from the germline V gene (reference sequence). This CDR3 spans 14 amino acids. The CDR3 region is CASSWTGRPYEQYF. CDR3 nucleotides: TGTGCCAGTAGCTGGACAGGGAGGCCCTACGAGCAGTACTTC.

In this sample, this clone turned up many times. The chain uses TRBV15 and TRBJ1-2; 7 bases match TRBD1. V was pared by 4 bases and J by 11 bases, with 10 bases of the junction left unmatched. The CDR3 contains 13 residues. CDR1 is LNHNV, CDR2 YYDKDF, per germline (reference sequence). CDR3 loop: CATSTTDRRGYTF. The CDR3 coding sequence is TGTGCCACCAGCACGACGGACAGGAGGGGATACACCTTC. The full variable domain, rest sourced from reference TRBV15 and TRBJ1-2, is DAMVIQNPRYQVTQFGKPVTLSCSQTLNHNVMYWYQQKSSQAPKLLFHYYDKDFNNEADTPDNFQSRRPNTSFCFLDIRSPGLGDTAMYLCATSTTDRRGYTFGSGTRLTVV.

The CDR3 protein is CASGSTEPPYEQYF. As DNA, the CDR3 is TGTGCCAGTGGGTCGACAGAACCACCTTACGAGCAGTACTTC. The rearrangement links TRBV7-9 to TRBJ2-7; a possible D gene is TRBD1 (5 bases). The CDR3 covers 14 residues. Per germline, CDR1 SEHNR and CDR2 FQNEAQ (reference sequence). The V and J ends lost 9 bases and 4 bases respectively, with 19 bases between them.

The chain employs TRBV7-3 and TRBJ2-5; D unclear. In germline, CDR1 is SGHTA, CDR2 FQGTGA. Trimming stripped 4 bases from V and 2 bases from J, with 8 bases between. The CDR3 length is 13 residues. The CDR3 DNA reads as TGTGCCAGCAGCTCCTCACGTCAAGAGACCCAGTACTTC. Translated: CASSSSRQETQYF.